Shown below are 16 T cell receptor beta chains from a single sample sequenced in a study of graft-versus-host responses after intestinal transplantation. Clones were sequenced by immunoSEQ multiplex PCR, and TCRdb holds only the in-frame ones, with some missing. This table has about 78,000 clones, about nine tenths appearing once. No cognate antigen is known for these TCRs. Sequencing was performed on unstimulated CD8+ T cells sorted from spleen or lymph node cells, taken before transplant. Receptors originate from a human donor who was the organ donor for an intestinal transplant.

This clone is a singleton in its sample. The chain combines TRBV4-2 with TRBJ2-7, with D unclear. Trimming stripped 1 base from V and 3 bases from J, with 7 bases between. The CDR3 sequence is 13 residues long. Per germline, CDR1 LGHNA and CDR2 YNFKEQ. CDR3 in DNA: TGTGCCAGCAGCCAAGGAAAAGTCTACGAGCAGTACTTC. Protein: CASSQGKVYEQYF.

The V gene is TRBV11-3, the J gene TRBJ2-2; the D is unclear. Deletions cut 3 bases from V and 8 bases from J, with 16 bases between. This CDR3 is 15 amino acids long. CDR1 and CDR2 (germline): SGHNT, YENEEA. Written as DNA, the CDR3 is TGTGCCAGCAGCTTTCGAGAATCCAGTGCTGGGGAGCTGTTTTTT. Residues: CASSFRESSAGELFF. Variable domain in full (rest from reference TRBV11-3 and TRBJ2-2): EAGVVQSPRYKIIEKKQPVAFWCNPISGHNTLYWYLQNLGQGPELLIRYENEEAVDDSQLPKDRFSAERLKGVDSTLKIQPAELGDSAVYLCASSFRESSAGELFFGEGSRLTVL.

The sample holds one count of this clone. The genes are TRBV6-1 and TRBJ2-3; TRBD2 aligns across 10 bases. The length of the CDR3 is 18 residues. In germline, CDR1 is MNHNS, CDR2 SASEGT. V lost 1 base to trimming and J lost 0 bases; unmatched junction nucleotides: 7. Here the CDR3 DNA reads TGTGCCAGCAGTGAAGTAGCGGGGGGCTTTACTAGCACAGATACGCAGTATTTT. This sequence encodes CASSEVAGGFTSTDTQYF.

As to this clone: The germline gene is not matched at one end of the junction; a read error may be the cause. The chain combines TRBV11-2 with TRBJ2-1; possibly TRBD2 for D (6 bases). CDR3 length: 15 amino acids. The germline gives CDR1 SGHAT, CDR2 FQNNGV. CDR3 DNA sequence: TGTGCCAGCAGCGGAGGGGAAACAGCTTACAGTGAGCAGTTCTTC. Encoded protein: CASSGGETAYSEQFF.

The V gene is TRBV23-1, the J gene TRBJ2-7; D uncertain. TRBV23-1 carries the ORF label, with uncertain function. V was clipped by 0 bases and J by 4 bases, with 13 bases between them. CDR3 length equals 15 residues. The CDR3 here is CASSQSTGDPYEQYF. Here the CDR3 DNA reads TGCGCCAGCAGTCAATCGACTGGAGATCCTTACGAGCAGTACTTC.

This sequence joins TRBV4-2 and TRBJ1-1; no definite D call. Germline values: CDR1 LGHNA, CDR2 YNFKEQ. The CDR3 is made up of 14 amino acids. Trimming cost V 0 bases and J 4 bases, with 9 bases left between them. The CDR3 reads CASSQEKLSTEAFF. CDR3 in DNA: TGTGCCAGCAGCCAAGAAAAACTTTCCACTGAAGCTTTCTTT.

The CDR3, as DNA: TGTGCCAGCACCCAAGACAGGTTACTCAGAGAGCTGTTTTTT. It encodes CASTQDRLLRELFF. V and J are TRBV6-1 and TRBJ2-2, with D tentatively TRBD1 (6 bases). The CDR3 totals 14 residues. Germline loops: CDR1 MNHNS, CDR2 SASEGT. V shed 7 bases and J shed 11 bases, with 20 bases lying between them.

This clone was detected only a few times. The chain has TRBV10-2 and TRBJ1-1; weak D call: TRBD1 (5 bases). The V end was cut by 2 bases, the J end by 5 bases, with 12 bases between. Germline CDR1 and CDR2: WSHSY and SAAADI. The CDR3 sequence is 14 residues long. CDR3 in amino acids: CASSETQGGTEAFF. CDR3 DNA: TGCGCCAGCAGTGAGACCCAGGGTGGGACTGAAGCTTTCTTT.

This chain connects TRBV4-1 to TRBJ2-2, with D tentatively TRBD2 (6 bases). Trimming took off 4 bases at V and 4 bases at J, with 13 bases between the two ends. The CDR3 totals 15 residues. CDR1 and CDR2 from the germline V gene are MGHRA and YSYEKL. The CDR3 loop reads CASSRGVRGTGELFF. As DNA, the CDR3 is TGCGCCAGCAGCCGAGGGGTGCGGGGCACCGGGGAGCTGTTTTTT.

This sequence joins TRBV30 and TRBJ2-7, with D perhaps TRBD2 (6 bases). Deletions cut 0 bases from V and 6 bases from J, with 12 bases between. The CDR3 length is 13 residues. Germline V CDR1 and CDR2: GTSNPN, SVGIG (reference sequence). The CDR3 loop reads CAWSVSGTAEQYF. The CDR3 coding sequence is TGTGCCTGGAGTGTATCCGGGACTGCCGAGCAGTACTTC.

The chain links TRBV7-6 to TRBJ1-6; possibly TRBD1 for D (5 bases). Trimming took 5 bases from V and 4 from J, leaving 18 bases between them. From germline, CDR1 is SGHVS and CDR2 FNYEAQ. The CDR3 loop spans 17 amino acids. CDR3 sequence (DNA): TGTGCCAGCAGCGTCACTGGTCGGGGCGGATATAATTCACCCCTCCACTTT. It encodes CASSVTGRGGYNSPLHF. Complete variable domain (other parts from reference TRBV7-6 and TRBJ1-6): GAGVSQSPRYKVTKRGQDVALRCDPISGHVSLYWYRQALGQGPEFLTYFNYEAQQDKSGLPNDRFSAERPEGSISTLTIQRTEQRDSAMYRCASSVTGRGGYNSPLHFGNGTRLTVT.

The V gene is TRBV30, the J gene TRBJ1-2, with TRBD1 as a possible D gene (6 bases). Germline V CDR1 and CDR2: GTSNPN, SVGIG (reference sequence). V was clipped by 3 bases and J by 7 bases, with 27 bases between them. The CDR3 has 17 amino acids. Here the CDR3 DNA reads TGTGCCTGGAGCCTACCCCTTCCCCGGGGGCCCCCGTTTGGCTACACCTTC. Its translation is CAWSLPLPRGPPFGYTF.

V gene TRBV4-1 combines with J gene TRBJ2-4; TRBD2 might be the D (6 bases). V lost 2 bases and J 0 bases, leaving 14 bases between the germline ends. Germline values: CDR1 MGHRA, CDR2 YSYEKL. The CDR3 contains 17 residues. The CDR3 coding sequence is TGCGCCAGCAGCCAACCAGACGGGGGACTAGCCAAAAACATTCAGTACTTC. Its translation is CASSQPDGGLAKNIQYF.

This clone was observed a single time. The genes are TRBV11-2 and TRBJ2-1, with 7 positions matching TRBD2. V was clipped by 6 bases and J by 0 bases; unmatched bases: 5. CDR1 and CDR2 from the germline V gene are SGHAT and FQNNGV. The CDR3 extends over 15 amino acids. The CDR3 nucleotides read TGTGCCAGCAGACCAGCGGGGAGCTCCTACAATGAGCAGTTCTTC. It encodes CASRPAGSSYNEQFF.

CDR3 loop: CAWNRAGFTDTQYF. CDR3 DNA sequence: TGTGCCTGGAATAGGGCGGGGTTCACAGATACGCAGTATTTT. The genes are TRBV30 and TRBJ2-3; perhaps TRBD2 as D (6 bases). The germline V gene encodes CDR1 GTSNPN and CDR2 SVGIG (reference sequence). Trimming cost V 4 bases and J 2 bases, with 13 bases left between them. This CDR3 contains 14 residues.

The chain couples TRBV6-5 to TRBJ2-7; 9 bases match TRBD1. The CDR3 consists of 16 residues. V dropped 2 bases and J dropped 3; count of bases not matched to a gene: 8. Germline-derived CDR1 and CDR2 are MNHEY and SVGAGI. The CDR3 loop reads CASSYQNRGRNYEQYF. Written as DNA, the CDR3 is TGTGCCAGCAGTTACCAAAACAGGGGGCGTAACTACGAGCAGTACTTC.